These 4 T cell receptor beta chains were all obtained from the same sample, sequenced in a study of T cell responses to AZD1222 COVID-19 vaccine. The repertoire was sequenced with immunoSEQ multiplex PCR; TCRdb's copy has only in-frame clones and lacks some. The data hold around 140,000 clones, with approximately 88% observed a single time. The sequenced sample was peripheral blood, obtained on day 0 of AZD1222 vaccination. These receptors were collected from an adult in good health.

The chain's CDR3 is CASSYVGEVYEQYF. In DNA form, the CDR3 reads TGTGCCAGCAGTTACGTCGGGGAAGTCTACGAGCAGTACTTC. The chain joins TRBV6-5 to TRBJ2-7; D perhaps matches TRBD2 (5 bases). The V and J ends lost 2 bases and 3 bases respectively, with 11 bases between them. The CDR3 length is 14 residues. Germline CDR1 and CDR2: MNHEY and SVGAGI.

The chain employs TRBV7-6 and TRBJ1-6; 9 bases are a match to TRBD1. The CDR3 runs to 17 residues. V lost 3 bases and J lost 7; bases outside the gene matches: 10. Germline-derived CDR1 and CDR2 are SGHVS and FNYEAQ. In DNA form, the CDR3 reads TGTGCCAGCAGCTTTGCCGGGACAGGGTTCCCGAATTCACCCCTCCACTTT. Translation gives CASSFAGTGFPNSPLHF.

The chain carries TRBV5-1 and TRBJ2-1; TRBD2 aligns across 10 bases. The CDR3 runs to 15 residues. Germline V CDR1 and CDR2: SGHRS, YFSETQ. The ends lost 3 bases at V and 5 bases at J; junction bases unmatched: 5. CDR3 region: CASSSSGSTHNEQFF. In nucleotides, the CDR3 is TGCGCCAGCAGCTCTAGCGGGAGCACTCACAATGAGCAGTTCTTC.

This clone has only one observation. J is TRBJ1-3 and V is TRBV13; D gene uncertain. V lost 3 bases and J lost 2, with 14 bases in between. Looked up from germline, CDR1 is PRHDT and CDR2 is FYEKMQ (reference sequence). The CDR3 runs to 16 residues. CDR3 sequence reads: CASSLYVRNTGNTIYF. In DNA, the CDR3 is TGTGCCAGCAGCTTGTACGTCAGGAATACTGGAAACACCATATATTTT.